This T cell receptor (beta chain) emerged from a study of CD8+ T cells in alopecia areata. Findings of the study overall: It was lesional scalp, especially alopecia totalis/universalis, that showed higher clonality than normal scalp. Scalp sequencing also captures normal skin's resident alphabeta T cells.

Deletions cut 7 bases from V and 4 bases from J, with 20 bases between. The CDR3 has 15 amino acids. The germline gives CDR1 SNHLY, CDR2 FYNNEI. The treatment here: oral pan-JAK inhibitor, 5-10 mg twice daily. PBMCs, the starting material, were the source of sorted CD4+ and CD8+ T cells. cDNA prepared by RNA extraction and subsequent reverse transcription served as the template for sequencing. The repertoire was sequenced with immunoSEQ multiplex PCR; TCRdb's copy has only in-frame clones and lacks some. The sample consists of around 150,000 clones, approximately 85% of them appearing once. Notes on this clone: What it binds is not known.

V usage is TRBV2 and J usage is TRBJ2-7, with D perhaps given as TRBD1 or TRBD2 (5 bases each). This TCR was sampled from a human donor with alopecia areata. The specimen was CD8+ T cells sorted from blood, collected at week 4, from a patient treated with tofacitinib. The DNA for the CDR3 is TGTGCCAGCACCGAGGGGACCCGCGGGCTATACGAGCAGTACTTC. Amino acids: CASTEGTRGLYEQYF.